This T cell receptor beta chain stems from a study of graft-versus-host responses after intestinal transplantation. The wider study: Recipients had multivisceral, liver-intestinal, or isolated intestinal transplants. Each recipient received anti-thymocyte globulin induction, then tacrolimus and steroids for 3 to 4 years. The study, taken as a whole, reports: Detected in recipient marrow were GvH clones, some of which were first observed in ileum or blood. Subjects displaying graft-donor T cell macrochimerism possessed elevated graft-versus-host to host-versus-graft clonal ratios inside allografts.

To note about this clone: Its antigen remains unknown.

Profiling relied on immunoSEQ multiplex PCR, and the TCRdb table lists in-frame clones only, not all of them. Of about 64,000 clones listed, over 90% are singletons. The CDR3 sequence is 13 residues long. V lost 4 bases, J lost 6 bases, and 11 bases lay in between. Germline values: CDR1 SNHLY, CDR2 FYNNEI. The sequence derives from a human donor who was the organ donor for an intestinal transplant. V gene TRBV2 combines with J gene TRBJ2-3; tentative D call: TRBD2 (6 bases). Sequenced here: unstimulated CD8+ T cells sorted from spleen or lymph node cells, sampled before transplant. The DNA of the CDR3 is TGTGCCAGCAGTGGGCTCCTAGCGGATACGCAGTATTTT. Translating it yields CASSGLLADTQYF.